Following are 12 T cell receptor beta chains from one sample sequenced in a study of OX40 agonist ivuxolimab in advanced cancers. Here immunoSEQ multiplex PCR was the method, and the copy in TCRdb shows in-frame clones only, minus some. The sample has over 95,000 clones, 90% to 97% seen once. The sequences come from CD4+ or CD8+ T cells sorted from blood, collected in a trial of the OX40 agonist ivuxolimab. The receptors come from an adult with an advanced solid tumor such as melanoma, head and neck, liver or kidney cancer.

The CDR3 region is CASSVDGRRADTQYF. CDR3 sequence (DNA): TGTGCCAGCAGCGTAGACGGGAGGCGGGCAGATACGCAGTATTTT. The rearrangement joins TRBV9 to TRBJ2-3; 7 bases line up with TRBD2. Germline loops: CDR1 SGDLS, CDR2 YYNGEE. V shed 0 bases, J shed 4 bases, and the junction held 5 bases outside the gene matches. This CDR3 region has 15 residues.

The J gene is TRBJ2-7, the V gene TRBV7-6, with D hard to call. V shed 5 bases and J shed 6 bases, with 11 bases lying between them. This CDR3 is built from 12 residues. Germline CDR1 reads SGHVS; CDR2 reads FNYEAQ. CDR3 residues: CASSDDTSEQYF. CDR3 coding DNA: TGTGCCAGCAGCGACGACACGAGCGAGCAGTACTTC.

This chain links TRBV9 with TRBJ2-3; 10 nucleotides line up with TRBD2. Trimming took 4 bases from V and 0 from J; bases not matched to a gene: 8. CDR1 and CDR2 (germline): SGDLS, YYNGEE. The CDR3 loop spans 17 amino acids. This CDR3 reads CASSKPGLADSTDTQYF. Written as DNA, the CDR3 is TGTGCCAGCAGCAAACCTGGACTAGCGGATAGCACAGATACGCAGTATTTT.

The gene calls are TRBV27 and TRBJ1-1, with D hard to call. There are 15 residues in the CDR3. Trimming stripped 2 bases from V and 4 bases from J, with 14 bases between. Looked up from germline, CDR1 is MNHEY and CDR2 is SMNVEV (reference sequence). CDR3 residues: CASSLARATFTEAFF. CDR3 nucleotide sequence: TGTGCCAGCAGTTTAGCCCGGGCTACGTTCACTGAAGCTTTCTTT.

The V call is TRBV6-5, the J call TRBJ1-1, with TRBD1 as a possible D gene (5 bases). Germline values: CDR1 MNHEY, CDR2 SVGAGI. Deletions cut 4 bases from V and 1 base from J, with 7 bases between. The length of the CDR3 is 13 residues. The CDR3 sequence: CASSWGRNTEAFF. The CDR3, as DNA: TGTGCCAGCAGTTGGGGGAGGAACACTGAAGCTTTCTTT.

The chain combines TRBV7-8 with TRBJ2-7, with D possibly being TRBD1 or TRBD2 (5 bases each). CDR1 SGHVS and CDR2 FQNEAQ come from the germline V gene. The V end lost 3 bases, the J end lost 6 bases, and 15 bases lay between the germline ends. There are 14 residues in the CDR3. This chain's CDR3 is CASSLRDGTLEQYF. The CDR3 nucleotides read TGTGCCAGCAGCTTGAGGGACGGGACCCTCGAGCAGTACTTC.

V gene TRBV18 combines with J gene TRBJ2-3, with a possible D match to TRBD2 (6 bases). V dropped 3 bases and J dropped 0 bases, with 16 bases sitting between them. Germline assignment: CDR1 KGHSH and CDR2 LQKENI. This CDR3 has 17 residues. DNA of the CDR3: TGTGCCAGCTCACCGAGTATAGACGGGGGAAGCACAGATACGCAGTATTTT. Protein product: CASSPSIDGGSTDTQYF.

The gene calls are TRBV4-1 and TRBJ2-5, with D perhaps given as TRBD1 or TRBD2 (6 bases each). CDR3 length: 15 residues. Per germline, CDR1 MGHRA and CDR2 YSYEKL. V lost 0 bases to trimming and J lost 2 bases, with 10 bases between them. The CDR3 sequence: CASSQETGAQETQYF. DNA of the CDR3: TGCGCCAGCAGCCAAGAGACGGGGGCTCAAGAGACCCAGTACTTC.

The chain couples TRBV9 to TRBJ2-5; 10 nucleotides match TRBD2. The CDR3 runs to 19 residues. The germline gives CDR1 SGDLS, CDR2 YYNGEE. The ends lost 2 bases at V and 2 bases at J; junction bases unmatched: 15. CDR3 in DNA: TGTGCCAGCAGCGTCGCCGACCGGGGAGCTAGCGGGGGACAAGAGACCCAGTACTTC. Its protein product is CASSVADRGASGGQETQYF.

This clone was counted a few times. J is TRBJ1-5 and V is TRBV27; D unresolved. Trimming left V 5 bases short and J 0 bases short, with 8 bases between. The CDR3 runs 14 residues. CDR1 is MNHEY, CDR2 SMNVEV, per germline (reference sequence). CDR3 in amino acids: CASSPNYSNQPQHF. In nucleotides, the CDR3 is TGTGCCAGCAGTCCAAACTATAGCAATCAGCCCCAGCATTTT.

The chain employs TRBV7-8 and TRBJ2-3; 12 nucleotides agree with TRBD2. Germline V lookup: CDR1 SGHVS, CDR2 FQNEAQ. V gave up 5 bases and J gave up 4 bases; unmatched junction bases: 7. This CDR3 comprises 16 residues. CDR3 DNA: TGTGCCAGCAGCATATCGACTAGCGGGAGTTCAGATACGCAGTATTTT. As protein: CASSISTSGSSDTQYF.

The J gene is TRBJ1-1, the V gene TRBV2; possible D gene TRBD1, 5 bases. Germline values: CDR1 SNHLY, CDR2 FYNNEI. This CDR3 has 12 residues. Deletions cut 3 bases from V and 6 bases from J, with 8 bases between. The CDR3 bases are TGTGCCAGCAGTGAGGGGGGTGCTGAAGCTTTCTTT. It specifies CASSEGGAEAFF.